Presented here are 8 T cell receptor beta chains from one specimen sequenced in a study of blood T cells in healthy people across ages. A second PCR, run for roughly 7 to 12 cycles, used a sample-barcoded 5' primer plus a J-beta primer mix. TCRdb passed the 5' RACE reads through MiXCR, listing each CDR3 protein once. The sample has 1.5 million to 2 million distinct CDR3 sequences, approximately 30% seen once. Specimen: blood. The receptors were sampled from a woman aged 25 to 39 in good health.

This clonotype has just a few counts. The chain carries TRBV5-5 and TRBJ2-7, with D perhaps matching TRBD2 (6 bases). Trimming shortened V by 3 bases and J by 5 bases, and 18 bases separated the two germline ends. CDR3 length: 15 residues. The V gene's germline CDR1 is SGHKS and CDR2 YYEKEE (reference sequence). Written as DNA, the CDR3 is TGTGCCAGCAGCTCCCGGGACGGGGGTTTCAACGAGCAGTACTTC. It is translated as CASSSRDGGFNEQYF.

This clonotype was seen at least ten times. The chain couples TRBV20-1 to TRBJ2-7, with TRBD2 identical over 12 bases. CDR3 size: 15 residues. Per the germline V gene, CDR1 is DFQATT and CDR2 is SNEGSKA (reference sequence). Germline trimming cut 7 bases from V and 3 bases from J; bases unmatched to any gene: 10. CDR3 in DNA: TGCAGTGTTGGACTAGCGGGATCAACCATCTACGAGCAGTACTTC. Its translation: CSVGLAGSTIYEQYF.

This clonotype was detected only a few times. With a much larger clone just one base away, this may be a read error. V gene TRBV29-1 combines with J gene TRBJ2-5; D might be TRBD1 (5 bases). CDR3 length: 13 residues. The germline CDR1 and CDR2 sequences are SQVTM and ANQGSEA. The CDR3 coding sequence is TGCAGCGTTAGTGAGACAGCTAAAGAGACCCGGTACTTC. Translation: CSVSETAKETRYF.

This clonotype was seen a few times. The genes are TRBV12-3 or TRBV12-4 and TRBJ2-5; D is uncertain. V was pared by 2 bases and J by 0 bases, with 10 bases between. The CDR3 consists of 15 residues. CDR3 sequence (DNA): TGTGCCAGCAGTTTAAGTCCCGGCGACCAAGAGACCCAGTACTTC. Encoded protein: CASSLSPGDQETQYF.

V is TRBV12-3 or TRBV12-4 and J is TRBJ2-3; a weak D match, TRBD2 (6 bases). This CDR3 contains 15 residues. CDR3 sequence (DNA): TGTGTCGGCAGTGAATTTTGGGAGGTGACAGATACGCAGTATTTT. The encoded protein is CVGSEFWEVTDTQYF.

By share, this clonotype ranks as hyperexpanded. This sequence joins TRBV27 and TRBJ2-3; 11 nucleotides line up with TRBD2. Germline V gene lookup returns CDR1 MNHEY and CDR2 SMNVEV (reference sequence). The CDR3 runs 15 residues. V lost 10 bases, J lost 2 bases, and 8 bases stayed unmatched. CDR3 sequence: CATATSGEHTDTQYF. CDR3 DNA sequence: TGTGCCACCGCGACTAGCGGGGAGCACACAGATACGCAGTATTTT.

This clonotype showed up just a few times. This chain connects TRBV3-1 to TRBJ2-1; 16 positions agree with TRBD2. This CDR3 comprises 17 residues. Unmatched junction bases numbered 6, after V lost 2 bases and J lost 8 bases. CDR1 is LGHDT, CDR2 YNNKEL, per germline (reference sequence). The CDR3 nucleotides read TGTGCCAGCAGCCAACCGGGACTAGCGGGGGGGCCGCATGAGCAGTTCTTC. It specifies CASSQPGLAGGPHEQFF.

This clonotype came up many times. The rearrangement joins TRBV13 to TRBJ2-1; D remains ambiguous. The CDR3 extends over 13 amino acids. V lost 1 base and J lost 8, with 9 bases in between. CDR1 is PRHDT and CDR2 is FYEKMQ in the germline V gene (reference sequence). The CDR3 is CASSLVSPYEQFF. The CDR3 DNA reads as TGTGCCAGCAGCTTAGTATCCCCCTATGAGCAGTTCTTC.